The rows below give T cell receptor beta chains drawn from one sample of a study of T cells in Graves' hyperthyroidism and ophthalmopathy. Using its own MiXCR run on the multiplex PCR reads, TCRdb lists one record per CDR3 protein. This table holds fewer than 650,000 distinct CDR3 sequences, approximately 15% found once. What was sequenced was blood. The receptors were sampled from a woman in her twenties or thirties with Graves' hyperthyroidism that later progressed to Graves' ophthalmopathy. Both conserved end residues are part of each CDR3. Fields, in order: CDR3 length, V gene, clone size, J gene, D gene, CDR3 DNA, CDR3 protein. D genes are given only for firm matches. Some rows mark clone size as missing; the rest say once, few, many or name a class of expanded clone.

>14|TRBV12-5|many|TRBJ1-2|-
TGTGCTAGTGGTTTGGCGGGGGCGGACTATGGCTACACCTTC
CASGLAGADYGYTF
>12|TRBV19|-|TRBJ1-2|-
TGTGCCAGTCGAGGGGGTACAGCGGGCTACACCTTC
CASRGGTAGYTF
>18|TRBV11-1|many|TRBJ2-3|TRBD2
TGTGCCAGCAGCTTGCGTCAGTCGTCTAGCGGGCGCACAGATACGCAGTATTTT
CASSLRQSSSGRTDTQYF
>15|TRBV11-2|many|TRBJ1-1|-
TGTGCCAGCAGCTTAGGCCGGGACCCCAATGCCGGAGCTTTCTTT
CASSLGRDPNAGAFF
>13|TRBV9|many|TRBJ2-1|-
TGTGCCAGCAGCGTACCCCCTAGCTATGAGCAGTTCTTC
CASSVPPSYEQFF
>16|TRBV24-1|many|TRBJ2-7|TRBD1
TGTGCCACCAGTGGTAGGACAGGGACGAACTCCTACGAGCAGTACTTC
CATSGRTGTNSYEQYF
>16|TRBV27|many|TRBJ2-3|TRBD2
TGTGCCAGCAGTTTGGGTCCTAGCGGGTATTCAGATACGCAGTATTTT
CASSLGPSGYSDTQYF
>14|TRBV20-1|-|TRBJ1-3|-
TGCAGTGCTAGAGGGGGGGGAAGTGGAAACACCATATATTTT
CSARGGGSGNTIYF
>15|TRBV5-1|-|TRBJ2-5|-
TGCGCCAGCAGCAGCCGGGACCCACCGGGGGAGACCCAGTACTTC
CASSSRDPPGETQYF
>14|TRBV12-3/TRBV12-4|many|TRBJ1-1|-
TGTGCCAGCAGTTTAGCGGCGTTGGACACTGAAGCTTTCTTT
CASSLAALDTEAFF
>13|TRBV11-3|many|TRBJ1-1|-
TGTGCCAGCAGCATATACCGGGGCACTGAAGCTTTCTTT
CASSIYRGTEAFF
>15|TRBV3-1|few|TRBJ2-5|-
TGTGCCAGCAGCCAAGGTATGAGAGAGAAAGAGACCCAGTACTTC
CASSQGMREKETQYF
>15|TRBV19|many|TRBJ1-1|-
TGTGCCAGTAGTCCCGGGACGGACTTGAACACTGAAGCTTTCTTT
CASSPGTDLNTEAFF
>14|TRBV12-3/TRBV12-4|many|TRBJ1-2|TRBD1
TGTGCCAGCATCGATTCCGGGACAGGGAATGGCTACACCTTC
CASIDSGTGNGYTF
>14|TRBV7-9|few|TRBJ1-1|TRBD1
TGTGCCAGCAGCTTAGCTACAGGGGGCCGGGCAGCTTTCTTT
CASSLATGGRAAFF
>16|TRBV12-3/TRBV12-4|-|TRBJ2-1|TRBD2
TGTGCCAGCAGTTCCCAACTAGCGGGACCCTACAATGAGCAGTTCTTC
CASSSQLAGPYNEQFF
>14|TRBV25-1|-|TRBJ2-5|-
TGTGCCAGCAGTGAATTTGGGGTGAAAGAGACCCAGTACTTC
CASSEFGVKETQYF
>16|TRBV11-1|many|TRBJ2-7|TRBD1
TGTGCCAGCAGCTTTCGGACAGGGGGCGCGTCCTACGAGCAGTACTTC
CASSFRTGGASYEQYF
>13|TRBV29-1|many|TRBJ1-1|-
TGCAGCGTCCTCCGCGGGGAGGGGAGAGCCGCTTTCTTT
CSVLRGEGRAAFF
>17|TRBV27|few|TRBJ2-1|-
TGTGCCAGCAAATCTACAGGGTGGGAGGGATCTTACAATGAGCAGTTCTTC
CASKSTGWEGSYNEQFF
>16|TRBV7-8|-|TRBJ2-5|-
TGTGCCAGCAGCCTAGCCAGCTCCAATGTCGGCGAGACCCAGTACTTC
CASSLASSNVGETQYF
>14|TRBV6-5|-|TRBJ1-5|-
TGTGCCAGCAGTTATGGACAGTATAATCAGCCCCAGCATTTT
CASSYGQYNQPQHF
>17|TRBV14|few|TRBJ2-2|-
TGTGCCAGCAGCCAACTATCGACCGCCGCGGGCACCAGGGAGCTGTTTTTT
CASSQLSTAAGTRELFF
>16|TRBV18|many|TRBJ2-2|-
TGTGCCAGCTCACCGAAGGATCGAGGGAACACCGGGGAGCTGTTTTTT
CASSPKDRGNTGELFF
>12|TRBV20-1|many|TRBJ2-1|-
TGCAGTGCCGCGCGGAATACCAATGAGCAGTTCTTC
CSAARNTNEQFF
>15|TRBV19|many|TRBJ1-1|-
TGTGCCAGTAGTGGTTACAGGCCTTTGAACACTGAAGCTTTCTTT
CASSGYRPLNTEAFF
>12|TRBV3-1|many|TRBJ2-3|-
TGTGCCAGCAGCCAAGTGGAGCATACGCAGTATTTT
CASSQVEHTQYF
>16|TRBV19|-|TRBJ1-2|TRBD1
TGTGCCAGTAGTATGGACAGGGGAATCGTGATGGGTGGCTACACCTTC
CASSMDRGIVMGGYTF
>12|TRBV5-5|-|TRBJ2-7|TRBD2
TGTGCCAGCAGCTTACTAGCGCGCGAGCAGCACTTC
CASSLLAREQHF
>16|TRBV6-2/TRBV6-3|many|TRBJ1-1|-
TGTGCCAGCAGTTGGATTAGTGGTGGCATGAACACTGAAGCTTTCTTT
CASSWISGGMNTEAFF
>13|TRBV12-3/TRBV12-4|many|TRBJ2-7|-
TGTGCCAGCAGTCCGGGACTGCCTTACGAGCAGTACTTC
CASSPGLPYEQYF
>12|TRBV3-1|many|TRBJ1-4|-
TGTGCCAGCAGGAGGGGTAATGAAAAACTGTTTTTT
CASRRGNEKLFF
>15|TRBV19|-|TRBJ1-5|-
TGTGCCAGTAGTACTACAGGGATGAGCAATCAGCCCCAGCATTTT
CASSTTGMSNQPQHF
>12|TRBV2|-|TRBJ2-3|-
TGTGCCTTCAGCGGGAGCACAGATACGCAGTATTTT
CAFSGSTDTQYF
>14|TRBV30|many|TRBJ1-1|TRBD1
TGTGCCTGGAACCGACAGGGGCGGGGCACTGAAGCTTTCTTT
CAWNRQGRGTEAFF
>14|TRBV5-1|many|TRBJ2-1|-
TGCGCCAGCAGAGGCCAGGTTTTAAACAATGAGCAGTTCTTC
CASRGQVLNNEQFF
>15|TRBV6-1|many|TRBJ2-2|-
TGTGCCAGCATAATCGGGACCGGGGGCACCGGGGAGCTGTTTTTT
CASIIGTGGTGELFF